This T cell receptor beta chain was obtained from a study of control samples from healthy donors and cancer patients. The CDR3 length is 15 residues. V trimming: 5 bases; J trimming: 8 bases; junction bases outside the gene matches: 9. Per the germline V gene, CDR1 is MNHEY and CDR2 is SVGAGI. TCRdb's copy holds only in-frame clones and misses some; the assay was immunoSEQ multiplex PCR. The sample contains 230,000 or so clones, around 94% of which appear only once. This TCR came from a man over 45 in good health. This sequence joins TRBV6-5 and TRBJ1-2, with TRBD1 identical over 12 bases. The source material was blood. The DNA of the CDR3 is TGTGCCAGCAGTCACACCTGGGGGACAGGGGGCGGCTACACCTTC. Amino acid sequence: CASSHTWGTGGGYTF.